This TCR beta chain was sequenced in a study of blood T cell repertoires in COVID-19. Per germline, CDR1 SEHNR and CDR2 FQNEAQ (reference sequence). Trimming removed 1 base from V and 0 bases from J, with 9 bases in between. The CDR3 has 15 amino acids. Under the authors' procedure: Amplification of reference gene primers was used by the study to estimate nucleated cell counts. The repertoire was sequenced with immunoSEQ multiplex PCR; TCRdb's copy has only in-frame clones and lacks some. That table furnishes V, J and clone size, whereas the DNA furnished D and trimming. The sample yields roughly 290,000 clones, roughly 80% seen once.

The J gene is TRBJ1-1, the V gene TRBV7-9; maybe TRBD1 (5 bases). The TCR originated in a woman aged 45-65 years with active or convalescent COVID-19. Source material: peripheral blood. The CDR3 loop is CASSLGAGLNTEAFF. The CDR3 DNA is TGTGCCAGCAGCTTAGGGGCGGGACTGAACACTGAAGCTTTCTTT.